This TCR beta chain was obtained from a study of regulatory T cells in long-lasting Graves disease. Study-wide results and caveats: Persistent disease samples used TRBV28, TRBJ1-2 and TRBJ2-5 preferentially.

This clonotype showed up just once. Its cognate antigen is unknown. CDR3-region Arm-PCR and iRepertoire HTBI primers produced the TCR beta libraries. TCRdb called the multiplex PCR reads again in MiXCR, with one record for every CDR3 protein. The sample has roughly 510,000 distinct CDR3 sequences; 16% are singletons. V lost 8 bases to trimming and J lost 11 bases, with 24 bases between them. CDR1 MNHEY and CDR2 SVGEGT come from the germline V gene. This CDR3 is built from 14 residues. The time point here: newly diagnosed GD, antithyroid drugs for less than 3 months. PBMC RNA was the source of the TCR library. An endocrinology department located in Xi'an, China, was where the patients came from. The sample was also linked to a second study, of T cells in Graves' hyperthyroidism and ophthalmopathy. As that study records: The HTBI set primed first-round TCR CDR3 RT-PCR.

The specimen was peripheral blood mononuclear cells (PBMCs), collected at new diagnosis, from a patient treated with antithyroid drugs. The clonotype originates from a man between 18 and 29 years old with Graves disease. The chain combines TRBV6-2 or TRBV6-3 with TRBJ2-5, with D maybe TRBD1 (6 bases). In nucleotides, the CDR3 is TGTGCCAGCCGAGGGGACACCTCCTACAATGAGCAGTACTTC. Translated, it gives CASRGDTSYNEQYF.